A selection of T cell receptor beta chains follows, all from one sample in a study of CD8 T cells in Susac syndrome. Using its own MiXCR run on the immunoSEQ multiplex PCR reads, TCRdb lists one record per CDR3 protein. Of some 130,000 distinct CDR3 sequences in the sample, around nine tenths were seen once. Sequencing was done on a sample of CD8+ T cells from PBMCs. The receptor source for this set is a human donor with multiple sclerosis. CDR3s include the opening cysteine and the closing phenylalanine or tryptophan. Fields, in order: V gene, clone size, J gene, CDR3 length, D gene, CDR3 DNA, CDR3 protein. A D gene is named only where the DNA matches it firmly. Size values are once, few and many counts, or a class for expanded clones, and some rows have none.

TRBV5-6,few,TRBJ2-4,14,.,TGTGCCAGCAGCGAAATAATAGCCAAAAACATTCAGTACTTC,CASSEIIAKNIQYF
TRBV15,.,TRBJ1-2,17,.,TGTGCCACCAGCAGAGATTCTGGGGCAGGGACCGGCTATGGCTACACCTTC,CATSRDSGAGTGYGYTF
TRBV27,.,TRBJ1-2,14,.,TGTGCCAGCACCCCTTTTCTGGGAGGGAAAGGCTACACCTTC,CASTPFLGGKGYTF
TRBV5-4,.,TRBJ2-7,15,.,TGTGCCAGCAGCTCCGGGGGGCGGCCCAACTACGAGCAGTACTTC,CASSSGGRPNYEQYF
TRBV7-9,once,TRBJ1-4,17,TRBD1,TGTGCCAGCAGCCCCCAGGGACAGGGCGCAACTAATGAAAAACTGTTTTTT,CASSPQGQGATNEKLFF
TRBV6-5,.,TRBJ1-1,14,.,TGTGCCAGCAGTTATGGGTTGGCTTCTACTGAAGCTTTCTTT,CASSYGLASTEAFF
TRBV7-9,.,TRBJ1-2,15,.,TGTGCCAGCAGCTTGATCTGGGCCATTAACTATGGCTACACCTTC,CASSLIWAINYGYTF
TRBV27,.,TRBJ2-7,14,TRBD2,TGTGCCAGCAACAGCGGGGGGAGATCCTACGAGCAGTACTTC,CASNSGGRSYEQYF
TRBV20-1,once,TRBJ2-7,14,TRBD1,TGCAGTGCTAGTATTTGGGACAGTTCCTACGAGCAGTACTTC,CSASIWDSSYEQYF
TRBV5-8,.,TRBJ2-1,12,TRBD2,TGTGCCAGCAGCATCCGGGGGGGTGAGCAGTTCTTC,CASSIRGGEQFF
TRBV4-3,once,TRBJ2-3,16,.,TGCGCCAGCAGCCAAGATCTAGCGCCTTATCCAGATACGCAGTATTTT,CASSQDLAPYPDTQYF
TRBV7-9,.,TRBJ1-2,14,TRBD1,TGTGCCAGCAGCGCCCCCGGGACAGATTATGGCTACACCTTC,CASSAPGTDYGYTF
TRBV12-3/TRBV12-4,.,TRBJ2-3,15,TRBD1,TGTGCCAGCAGTTTATCTGGGACAGGGGGAGATACGCAGTATTTT,CASSLSGTGGDTQYF
TRBV19,.,TRBJ1-1,14,.,TGTGCCACCAAACCAGGGGAGGGGGGCACTGAAGCTTTCTTT,CATKPGEGGTEAFF
TRBV7-9,.,TRBJ2-2,14,.,TGTGCCAGCAAGACAGTGACCCGCACCGGGGAGCTGTTTTTT,CASKTVTRTGELFF
TRBV7-8,.,TRBJ2-1,14,TRBD2,TGTGCCAGCAGCACGGGACTAGCGGGGGATGAGCAGTTCTTC,CASSTGLAGDEQFF
TRBV19,.,TRBJ2-1,15,TRBD2,TGTGCCAGTAGTACCTCTAGCGGGGGTTACAATGAGCAGTTCTTC,CASSTSSGGYNEQFF
TRBV4-2,.,TRBJ1-1,14,.,TGTGCCAGCAGCCAAGATCCAGGGCCCTCTGAAGCTTTCTTT,CASSQDPGPSEAFF
TRBV4-1,once,TRBJ2-2,15,.,TGCGCCAGCAGCCAACCAGGGGCGGCTACCGGGGAGCTGTTTTTT,CASSQPGAATGELFF
TRBV5-4,once,TRBJ2-3,13,.,TGTGCCAGCAGCTTGGCTAGCACAGATACGCAGTATTTT,CASSLASTDTQYF
TRBV20-1,.,TRBJ2-7,17,TRBD1,TGCAGTGCTAGAGATGCCTACACTAGGGGGCCCTCCTACGAGCAGTACTTC,CSARDAYTRGPSYEQYF
TRBV13,once,TRBJ2-6,17,TRBD2,TGTGCCAGCGGTCCTACGGGACTAAGCACGGGGGCCAACGTCCTGACTTTC,CASGPTGLSTGANVLTF
TRBV6-6,.,TRBJ2-1,16,.,TGTGCCAGCAGCTCGACCCAGGAGAGCTCCTACAATGAGCAGTTCTTC,CASSSTQESSYNEQFF
TRBV27,.,TRBJ1-2,14,TRBD1,TGTGCCAGCAGTGCCATCCGGGACAGCTATGGCTACACCTTC,CASSAIRDSYGYTF
TRBV27,.,TRBJ1-5,18,TRBD1,TGTGCCAGCAGTTTATCCAGGACAGGGAAGGTCGGCAATCAGCCCCAGCATTTT,CASSLSRTGKVGNQPQHF
TRBV15,.,TRBJ2-4,16,.,TGTGCCACCAGCAGAGACCCCTCACGTGCCAAAAACATTCAGTACTTC,CATSRDPSRAKNIQYF
TRBV29-1,.,TRBJ2-7,13,.,TGCAGCGTTATGACGGGACTTACCTACGAGCAGTACTTC,CSVMTGLTYEQYF
TRBV4-3,.,TRBJ2-2,16,.,TGCGCCAGCAGCCTCAACAGGGTTGAGAACACCGGGGAGCTGTTTTTT,CASSLNRVENTGELFF
TRBV4-1,.,TRBJ2-3,15,.,TGCGCCAGCAGCCAAGTGCCCACCAGTGTAGATACGCAGTATTTT,CASSQVPTSVDTQYF
TRBV27,few,TRBJ2-7,15,TRBD2,TGTGCCAGCACCCCTCTCGCGGGAGGGCCCTACGAGCAGTACTTC,CASTPLAGGPYEQYF
TRBV2,.,TRBJ2-1,13,TRBD2,TGTGCCAGCCTGGGACTAGCGAAGAATGAGCAGTTCTTC,CASLGLAKNEQFF
TRBV20-1,.,TRBJ2-5,18,TRBD1,TGCAGTGCTAGAGGAAGGGACAGGGTGGGGGATCATCGGGAGACCCAGTACTTC,CSARGRDRVGDHRETQYF
TRBV4-3,.,TRBJ1-2,14,.,TGCGCCAGCAGCCAAGTCGAGGGGGACTATGGCTACACCTTC,CASSQVEGDYGYTF
TRBV12-3/TRBV12-4,few,TRBJ2-3,13,.,TGTGCCAGCAGTTTGGATCCCACAGATACGCAGTATTTT,CASSLDPTDTQYF
TRBV30,.,TRBJ2-7,14,TRBD2,TGTGCCTGGAGTACCCTAGCGGGAGGCGACGAGCAGTACTTC,CAWSTLAGGDEQYF
TRBV20-1,.,TRBJ2-7,12,.,TGCAGTGCCCCCGTCAGTTTCTACGAGCAGTACTTC,CSAPVSFYEQYF
TRBV2,.,TRBJ2-5,14,.,TGTGCCAGCAGCGCACCCGTCCAGTTTGAGACCCAGTACTTC,CASSAPVQFETQYF
TRBV7-9,.,TRBJ2-1,13,.,TGTGCCAGCAGCCTTCCCATGGACAATGAGCAGTTCTTC,CASSLPMDNEQFF
TRBV12-3/TRBV12-4,.,TRBJ2-2,14,.,TGTGCCAGCGTGAGGGGAGTGACCACCGGGGAGCTGTTTTTT,CASVRGVTTGELFF
TRBV3-1,few,TRBJ2-7,16,TRBD1,TGTGCCAGCAGCCAAGACCAGGGGGTCCTTTCCTACCAGCAGTACTTC,CASSQDQGVLSYQQYF
TRBV25-1,.,TRBJ2-5,12,.,TGTGCCAGCAGTGAAACCAGAGAGACCCAGTACTTC,CASSETRETQYF
TRBV7-9,.,TRBJ2-1,19,.,TGTGCCAGCAGCTTATTTACCCTGAATCAGCTCCTCTCCTACAATGAGCAGTTCTTC,CASSLFTLNQLLSYNEQFF
TRBV11-3,.,TRBJ1-3,15,TRBD1,TGTGCCAGCAGCCTGACAGGGACGTACGGAAACACCATATATTTT,CASSLTGTYGNTIYF
TRBV24-1,once,TRBJ1-2,13,.,TGTGCCACCAGTGATTTGGGCTCGAGGGGCTACACCTTC,CATSDLGSRGYTF
TRBV19,.,TRBJ1-1,16,TRBD1,TGTGCCAGTAGTTTATCCGGGACAGCGTCGAACACTGAAGCTTTCTTT,CASSLSGTASNTEAFF
TRBV5-1,once,TRBJ2-1,16,TRBD2,TGCGCCAGCAGCTTGTCGGCTAGCGGGAGTTATAATGAGCAGTTCTTC,CASSLSASGSYNEQFF
TRBV4-3,once,TRBJ2-3,14,.,TGCGCCAGCAGCCAAGAGGCCCTCAAAGATACGCAGTATTTT,CASSQEALKDTQYF
TRBV15,.,TRBJ2-7,16,.,TGTGCCACCAGCAGAGATGGACCCTCGGCGTCCTACGAGCAGTACTTC,CATSRDGPSASYEQYF
TRBV4-2,.,TRBJ2-1,15,TRBD2,TGTGCCAGCAGATGGACTAGCGGCTCTTTGGATGAGCAGTTCTTC,CASRWTSGSLDEQFF
TRBV7-2,.,TRBJ2-3,14,.,TGTGCCAGCAGCTTAGTGTCGGGCCCAGATACGCAGTATTTT,CASSLVSGPDTQYF
TRBV19,.,TRBJ1-1,13,.,TGTGCCAGTAGGCCCCTAGGATACACTGAAGCTTTCTTT,CASRPLGYTEAFF
TRBV28,.,TRBJ2-7,14,.,TGTGCCAGCAGTTGGACTCAGGGGACCTACGAGCAGTACTTC,CASSWTQGTYEQYF